This T cell receptor (beta chain) was retrieved from a study of PD-1 blockade in classical Hodgkin lymphoma. Each patient experienced a relapse that followed autologous stem cell transplantation, and brentuximab vedotin exposure varied. Germline values: CDR1 SGHNT, CDR2 YENEEA. The V and J ends lost 5 bases and 5 bases, in that order; junction bases with no gene match: 5. The CDR3 has 13 amino acids. Sequenced by immunoSEQ multiplex PCR; TCRdb stores in-frame clones only, minus some. The sample includes around 45,000 clones, about 88% of them seen just once. Source: peripheral blood mononuclear cells (PBMCs), taken at baseline. The TCR was taken from a human donor with classical Hodgkin lymphoma. The chain links TRBV11-3 to TRBJ2-5; 7 bases are a match to TRBD1. The CDR3 nucleotides are TGTGCCAGCAGCGCGACAGGGCCGGAGACCCAGTACTTC. Residues: CASSATGPETQYF.